A selection of T cell receptor beta chains follows, all from one sample in a study of tumor-infiltrating lymphocytes in primary liver carcinoma. TCRdb reprocessed the multiplex PCR reads via MiXCR and lists one record per CDR3 protein. The sample holds 70,000 to 95,000 distinct CDR3 sequences, roughly 69% seen once. The sample consisted of liver tumor tissue from sampling region 4. These TCRs come from a man in his forties with primary liver carcinoma and hepatitis B virus infection. The CDR3 runs from the conserved cysteine through the conserved F or W. The order of the fields is J gene, clone size, V gene, D gene, CDR3 DNA, CDR3 protein. The D gene is left open where the match is weak. Clone size appears in some rows only: once, few, many, or a class for an expanded clone.

>TRBJ2-3|many|TRBV6-6|TRBD1
TGTGCCAGCAGTTACGTCTGGGTCAGGGGGCTGACAGATACGCAGTATTTT
CASSYVWVRGLTDTQYF
>TRBJ2-7|.|TRBV6-5|.
TGTGCCAGCAGTTATTCTGGACAGTGGGGCGTGCAGTACTTC
CASSYSGQWGVQYF
>TRBJ2-7|once|TRBV11-2|.
TGTACCAGCAGCCTTGTTGGTAGCTCATACGAGCACTACTTC
CTSSLVGSSYEHYF
>TRBJ1-4|many|TRBV5-1|.
TGCGCCAGCAGCCCGGGGAGTGCAACTAATGAAAAACTGTTTTTT
CASSPGSATNEKLFF
>TRBJ2-2|medium-sized|TRBV11-2|.
TGTGCCAGCAGCTTTACGTACGGAAAGAGCGGGGAGCTGTTTTTT
CASSFTYGKSGELFF
>TRBJ2-7|.|TRBV11-2|TRBD1
TGCGCCAGCAGCTCTACAGGGGGCCGGGGGTATGAGCAGTACTTC
CASSSTGGRGYEQYF
>TRBJ2-2|many|TRBV6-2/TRBV6-3|.
TGTGCCAGCACCCGAAGGGAAACCGGGGAGCTGTTTTTT
CASTRRETGELFF
>TRBJ2-3|.|TRBV7-9|.
TGTCCCAGCCGCTCGGGATCAGATACGCAGTATTTT
CPSRSGSDTQYF
>TRBJ1-4|.|TRBV29-1|.
TGCAGCGTCTACGGGGGCGAGGAAATACTGTTTTTT
CSVYGGEEILFF
>TRBJ2-6|.|TRBV5-1|.
TGCGTCAGCAGTCTGACGACAGTTTCTGGGGCCAACGTCCTGACTTTC
CVSSLTTVSGANVLTF
>TRBJ1-2|once|TRBV18|.
TGTGCCAGCTCATCGGGACTGCGCCCGGCTAGTGGCTACACCTTC
CASSSGLRPASGYTF
>TRBJ2-7|many|TRBV29-1|TRBD1
TGCAGCGTGGGCCTCGACAGGGGTTACGAGCAGTACTTC
CSVGLDRGYEQYF
>TRBJ2-5|once|TRBV11-2|TRBD2
TGTGCCCGCAGTTTAGTCCCAGCTAGCGGGCAAGAGACCCAGTACTTC
CARSLVPASGQETQYF
>TRBJ1-5|.|TRBV4-1|TRBD1
TGCGCCAGCAGCCGACAAGTAACAGGGGGCGATGGCAATCAGTCCCAGCATTTT
CASSRQVTGGDGNQSQHF
>TRBJ2-1|medium-sized|TRBV14|.
TGTGCCAGCAGCCGGAACTACAATGAGCAGTTCTTC
CASSRNYNEQFF
>TRBJ2-2|many|TRBV12-3/TRBV12-4|.
TGTGCCAGTGGAGTTGCATACCCAACCGGGGAGCTGTTTTTT
CASGVAYPTGELFF
>TRBJ2-1|.|TRBV4-2|TRBD2
TGTGCCAGCTGCGTAACCGGGACTAGCTGGGATAATGAGCAGTTCTTC
CASCVTGTSWDNEQFF
>TRBJ1-2|.|TRBV11-2|.
TGTGTCAGCAGAGAGAGGGACACCACCTGTAGCTACACCTTC
CVSRERDTTCSYTF
>TRBJ2-7|.|TRBV3-1|.
TGTGCCAGCAGCCAAGGTGTTGTCGAGCAGTACTTC
CASSQGVVEQYF
>TRBJ2-7|.|TRBV28|TRBD1
TGTGCCAGCAGTACTAACCAGGACAGGGCCTACGAGCAGTACTTC
CASSTNQDRAYEQYF
>TRBJ2-1|few|TRBV7-8|.
TGTACCAGTAGCTTAGCGGAGGCCTACAATGAGCAGTTCTTC
CTSSLAEAYNEQFF
>TRBJ2-3|many|TRBV13|.
TGTGCCAGCAGCTCTACGGGCCTCGACGGGGATACGCAGTATTTT
CASSSTGLDGDTQYF
>TRBJ1-3|.|TRBV7-9|.
TGTGCCAGCGGACCCTCAGCTGGGAACACCATATATTTT
CASGPSAGNTIYF
>TRBJ1-2|.|TRBV19|TRBD1
TGTGCCAGTAGTATAACACAGGGGGCCTTGGATGGCTACACCTTC
CASSITQGALDGYTF
>TRBJ2-7|.|TRBV4-2|.
TGTGCCAGCAGCCGAGACAGACCCATCGGGATTCTCTCCTACGAGCAGTACTTC
CASSRDRPIGILSYEQYF
>TRBJ2-4|.|TRBV10-3|TRBD1
TGTGTCATCAATGACGGGACAGGGAACGTCATTCAGTACTTC
CVINDGTGNVIQYF
>TRBJ1-3|.|TRBV11-2|.
TGTGCCAGCAGCCCCTCGGCAGGAGGAAACGTCATATATTTT
CASSPSAGGNVIYF
>TRBJ2-7|many|TRBV29-1|TRBD1
TGCAGCGTTGAACTTGGGGACAGGGGGAACTACGAGCAGTACTTC
CSVELGDRGNYEQYF
>TRBJ2-1|many|TRBV6-5|.
TGTGCCAGCAGGATATACAGGGCCGACAATGAGCAGTTCTTC
CASRIYRADNEQFF
>TRBJ1-3|.|TRBV2|.
TGTGCCAGCAGTGAACAGGGGTCTGGAAACACCATATATTTT
CASSEQGSGNTIYF
>TRBJ1-1|few|TRBV24-1|.
TGTGCCACCAGTGGGATAAACACTGAAGCTTTCTTT
CATSGINTEAFF
>TRBJ2-3|.|TRBV6-6|.
TGTGCCAGCAGTTACTGGCGGGACCTGAGCACAGATACGCAGTATTTT
CASSYWRDLSTDTQYF
>TRBJ2-7|.|TRBV28|.
TGTGCCAGCAGGCCACAGGGGTCGGGGGCCTACGAGCAATACTTC
CASRPQGSGAYEQYF
>TRBJ2-1|many|TRBV4-1|TRBD1
TGCGCCAGCAGCCAAGGAGGACAGGATTACAATGAGCAGTTCTTC
CASSQGGQDYNEQFF
>TRBJ2-7|few|TRBV6-1|.
TGTGCCAGCAGTGAACCGGGACGCCAGTTCAACGAGCAATACTTC
CASSEPGRQFNEQYF
>TRBJ2-5|.|TRBV11-2|.
TGTGTCAGCAGATCCCTGGTCTCGGCCCACCAAGGGACCCAGTACTTC
CVSRSLVSAHQGTQYF
>TRBJ2-6|many|TRBV30|TRBD1
TGTGCCTGGAGTTCACACCAGGGGGCTCGATTCTCTGGGGCCAACGTCCTGACTTTC
CAWSSHQGARFSGANVLTF
>TRBJ2-5|.|TRBV4-1|TRBD2
TGTACCAGCAGCCACGATCGAGCGGGAGGGGGAGAGACCCAATACTTC
CTSSHDRAGGGETQYF
>TRBJ2-7|.|TRBV6-6|TRBD1
TGTGCCAGCAGGAATCCCGGGACAGGGTCCTACGAGCAGTACTTC
CASRNPGTGSYEQYF
>TRBJ2-1|.|TRBV11-2|.
TGTGCCAGCAGCGTTGATAGGCTCTCCTACAATGAGCAGTTCTTC
CASSVDRLSYNEQFF
>TRBJ1-1|many|TRBV7-9|.
TGTGCCAGCAGCTTAGTGGAGGGTACACAAGCTTTCTTT
CASSLVEGTQAFF
>TRBJ2-7|.|TRBV20-1|TRBD1
TGCAGTGCGCCGAACCCGGGACAGGGAAGCCGCGAGCAGTACTTC
CSAPNPGQGSREQYF
>TRBJ2-1|.|TRBV6-6|.
TGTGCTAGCAGTCAGGTTGGGGAGCAGTCCTTC
CASSQVGEQSF
>TRBJ2-1|.|TRBV11-2|TRBD2
TGTGTCAGCGGCTTTCTTCGACTAGCGGGAGAACCCTACAATGAGCAGTTCTTC
CVSGFLRLAGEPYNEQFF
>TRBJ2-3|.|TRBV6-1|.
TGTGCCAGCAGTGAACCAGCTAGCAGGCCGTATGGCACAGATACGCACTATTTT
CASSEPASRPYGTDTHYF
>TRBJ2-5|.|TRBV5-4|TRBD2
TGTGCCAGCAGCTTGGCTAGCGGGAGGGGAGAGACCCAGTACTTT
CASSLASGRGETQYF
>TRBJ2-1|.|TRBV12-3/TRBV12-4|.
TGTGCCAGCAGTTTACTCGGTCACAACAATGAGCAGTTCTTC
CASSLLGHNNEQFF
>TRBJ1-1|.|TRBV28|.
TGTGCCAGCAGTCCGCCAACTCTAGGGGTAAACACTGAGGCTTTCTTT
CASSPPTLGVNTEAFF
>TRBJ2-3|.|TRBV6-6|.
TGTGCCAGCAGTTCTGCCTACCTCACAAATACGCAGTATTTT
CASSSAYLTNTQYF
>TRBJ2-2|.|TRBV4-1|TRBD2
TGCGCCAGCAGCTACCTTGGACTAGCGGAGACCGGGGAGCTGTTGTTT
CASSYLGLAETGELLF
>TRBJ2-2|.|TRBV6-5|.
TGTGCCAACAGTTACCCCGACTCCGACACCGGGGAGCTGTTTTTT
CANSYPDSDTGELFF
>TRBJ2-7|.|TRBV28|.
TGTGCCAGCACTCCAGGACGGATCTTCCAAGGGCACTTC
CASTPGRIFQGHF
>TRBJ2-5|.|TRBV11-2|.
TGTGTCAACAGCTTAGTCTGTGGGGGCAGTCGGCAAGAGACCCAGTACTTC
CVNSLVCGGSRQETQYF
>TRBJ2-4|.|TRBV20-1|.
TGCAGTGCTAGAAGTGGACTAGCCAAAAACATTCAGTACTTC
CSARSGLAKNIQYF
>TRBJ1-1|many|TRBV6-5|.
TGTGCCAGCAGTTCGACTGACACTGAAGCTTTCTTT
CASSSTDTEAFF